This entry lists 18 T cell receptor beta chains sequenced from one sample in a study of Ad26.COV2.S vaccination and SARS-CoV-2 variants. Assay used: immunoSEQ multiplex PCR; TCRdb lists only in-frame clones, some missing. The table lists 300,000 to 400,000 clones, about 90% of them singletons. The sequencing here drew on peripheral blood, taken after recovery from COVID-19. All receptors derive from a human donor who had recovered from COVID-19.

The CDR3 loop is CASSQDTGGDQPQHF. The CDR3 DNA reads TGCGCCAGCAGCCAAGACACAGGGGGAGATCAGCCCCAGCATTTT. The rearrangement uses TRBV4-3 and TRBJ1-5, with 8 positions matching TRBD1. The CDR3 is 15 amino acids. Germline V gene sequence: CDR1 LGHNA, CDR2 YSLEER. The J segment lost 5 bases and the V segment lost 0 bases, leaving 3 bases of the junction unmatched.

CDR3 bases: TGCGCCAGCAGCTTAACAGGATTCGGGGATGAAAAACTGTTTTTT. The encoded protein is CASSLTGFGDEKLFF. The chain recombines TRBV5-1 with TRBJ1-4; D is perhaps TRBD1 (5 bases). Trimming cost V 2 bases and J 6 bases, with 14 bases left between them. CDR3 size: 15 residues. The germline V gene has CDR1 SGHRS and CDR2 YFSETQ.

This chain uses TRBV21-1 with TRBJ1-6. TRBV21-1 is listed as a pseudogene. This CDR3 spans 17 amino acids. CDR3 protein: CASSKEREEKYNSPLHF. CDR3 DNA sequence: TGTGCCAGCAGCAAAGAGCGCGAGGAAAAGTATAATTCACCCCTCCACTTT.

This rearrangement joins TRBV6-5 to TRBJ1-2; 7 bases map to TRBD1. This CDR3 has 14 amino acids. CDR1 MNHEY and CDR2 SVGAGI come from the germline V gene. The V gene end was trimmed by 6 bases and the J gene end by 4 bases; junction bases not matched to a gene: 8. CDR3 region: CASRQGTVLYGYTF. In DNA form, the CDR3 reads TGTGCCAGCAGACAGGGGACAGTGCTCTATGGCTACACCTTC.

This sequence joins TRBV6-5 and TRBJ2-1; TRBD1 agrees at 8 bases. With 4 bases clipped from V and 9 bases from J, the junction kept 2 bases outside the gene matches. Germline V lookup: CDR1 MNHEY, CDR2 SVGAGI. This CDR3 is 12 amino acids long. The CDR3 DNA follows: TGTGCCAGCAGTTCCAGGGGGCTTGAGCAGTTCTTC. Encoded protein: CASSSRGLEQFF.

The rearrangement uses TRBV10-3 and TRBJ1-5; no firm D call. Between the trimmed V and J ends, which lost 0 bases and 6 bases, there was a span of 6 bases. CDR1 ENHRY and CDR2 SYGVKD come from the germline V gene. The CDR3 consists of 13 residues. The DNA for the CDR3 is TGTGCCATCAGTGAGTCGAATGGTCAGCCCCAGCATTTT. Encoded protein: CAISESNGQPQHF.

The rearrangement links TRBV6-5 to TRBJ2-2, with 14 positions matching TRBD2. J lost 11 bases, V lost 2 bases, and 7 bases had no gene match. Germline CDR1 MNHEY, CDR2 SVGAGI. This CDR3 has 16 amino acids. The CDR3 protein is CASSYTGLAGAPELFF. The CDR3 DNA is TGTGCCAGCAGTTACACGGGACTAGCGGGGGCCCCCGAGCTGTTTTTT.

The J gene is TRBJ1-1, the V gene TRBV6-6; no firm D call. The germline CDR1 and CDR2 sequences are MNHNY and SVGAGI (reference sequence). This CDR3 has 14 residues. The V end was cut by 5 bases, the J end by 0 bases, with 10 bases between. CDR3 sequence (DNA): TGTGCCAGCAGTATGGATGGCGTGAACACTGAAGCTTTCTTT. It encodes CASSMDGVNTEAFF.

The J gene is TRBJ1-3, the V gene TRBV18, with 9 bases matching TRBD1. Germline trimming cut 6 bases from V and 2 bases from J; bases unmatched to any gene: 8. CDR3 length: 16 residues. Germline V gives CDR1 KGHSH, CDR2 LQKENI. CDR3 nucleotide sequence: TGTGCCAGCTCGCTTTCGGGACAGGGCGCTGGAAACACCATATATTTT. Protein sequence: CASSLSGQGAGNTIYF.

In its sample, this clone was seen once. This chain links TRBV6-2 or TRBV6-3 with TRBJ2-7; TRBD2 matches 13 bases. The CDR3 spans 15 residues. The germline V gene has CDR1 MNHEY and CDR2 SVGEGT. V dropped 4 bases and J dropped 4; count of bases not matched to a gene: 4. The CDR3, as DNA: TGTGCCAGCAGTTCGACTAGCGGGGGGTATTACGAGCAGTACTTC. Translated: CASSSTSGGYYEQYF.

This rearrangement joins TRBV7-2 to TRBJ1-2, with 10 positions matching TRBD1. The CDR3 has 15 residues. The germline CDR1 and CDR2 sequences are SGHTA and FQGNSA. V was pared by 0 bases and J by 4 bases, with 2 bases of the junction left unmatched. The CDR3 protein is CASSLAGTGVYGYTF. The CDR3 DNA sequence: TGTGCCAGCAGCTTAGCCGGGACAGGGGTCTATGGCTACACCTTC. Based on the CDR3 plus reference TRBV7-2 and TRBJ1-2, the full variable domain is GAGVSQSPSNKVTEKGKDVELRCDPISGHTALYWYRQSLGQGLEFLIYFQGNSAPDKSGLPSDRFSAERTGGSVSTLTIQRTQQEDSAVYLCASSLAGTGVYGYTFGSGTRLTVV.

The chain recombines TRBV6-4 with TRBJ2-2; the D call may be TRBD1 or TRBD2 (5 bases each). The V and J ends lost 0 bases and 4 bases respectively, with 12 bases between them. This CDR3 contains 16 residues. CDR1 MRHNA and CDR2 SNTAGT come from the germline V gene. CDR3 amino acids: CASSDSDGAPTGELFF. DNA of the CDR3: TGTGCCAGCAGTGACTCAGACGGGGCGCCCACCGGGGAGCTGTTTTTT.

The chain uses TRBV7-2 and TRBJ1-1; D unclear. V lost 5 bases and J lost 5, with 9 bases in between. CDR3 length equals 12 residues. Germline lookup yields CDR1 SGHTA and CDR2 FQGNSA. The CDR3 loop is CASSHPGTEAFF. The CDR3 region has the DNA TGTGCCAGCAGCCATCCGGGGACTGAAGCTTTCTTT.

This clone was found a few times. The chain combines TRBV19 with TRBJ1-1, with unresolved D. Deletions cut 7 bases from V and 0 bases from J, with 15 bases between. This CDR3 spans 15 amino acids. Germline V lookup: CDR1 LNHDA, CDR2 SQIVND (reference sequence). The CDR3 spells CASTLLGPMNTEAFF. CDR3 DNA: TGTGCCAGTACCCTGTTAGGGCCCATGAACACTGAAGCTTTCTTT.

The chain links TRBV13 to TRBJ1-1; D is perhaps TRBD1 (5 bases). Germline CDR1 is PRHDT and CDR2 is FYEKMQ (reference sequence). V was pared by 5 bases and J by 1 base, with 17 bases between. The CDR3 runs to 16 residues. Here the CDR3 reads CASSRGQSPSNTEAFF. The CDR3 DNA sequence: TGTGCCAGCAGCCGCGGACAAAGCCCTTCGAACACTGAAGCTTTCTTT.

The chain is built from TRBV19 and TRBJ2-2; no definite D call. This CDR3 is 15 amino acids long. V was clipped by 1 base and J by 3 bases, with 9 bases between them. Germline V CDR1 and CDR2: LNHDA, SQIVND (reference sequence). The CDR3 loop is CASSIGIGYTGELFF. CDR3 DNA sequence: TGTGCCAGTAGTATAGGGATTGGATACACCGGGGAGCTGTTTTTT.

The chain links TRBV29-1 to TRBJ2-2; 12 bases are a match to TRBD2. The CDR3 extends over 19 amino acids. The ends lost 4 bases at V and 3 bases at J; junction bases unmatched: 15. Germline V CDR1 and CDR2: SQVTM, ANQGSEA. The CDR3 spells CSVVGVTSGGPRYTGELFF. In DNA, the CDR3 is TGCAGCGTTGTTGGGGTGACTAGCGGGGGACCCCGGTACACCGGGGAGCTGTTTTTT.

The CDR3 DNA sequence: TGCGCCAGCAGCTTGGCGGGGGACAGGGTTTCCTCTGGAAACACCATATATTTT. This encodes CASSLAGDRVSSGNTIYF. V usage is TRBV5-1 and J usage is TRBJ1-3, with 9 bases matching TRBD1. Trimming removed 0 bases from V and 0 bases from J; junction bases left unmatched: 7. CDR3 length: 18 residues. Germline V gene sequence: CDR1 SGHRS, CDR2 YFSETQ.